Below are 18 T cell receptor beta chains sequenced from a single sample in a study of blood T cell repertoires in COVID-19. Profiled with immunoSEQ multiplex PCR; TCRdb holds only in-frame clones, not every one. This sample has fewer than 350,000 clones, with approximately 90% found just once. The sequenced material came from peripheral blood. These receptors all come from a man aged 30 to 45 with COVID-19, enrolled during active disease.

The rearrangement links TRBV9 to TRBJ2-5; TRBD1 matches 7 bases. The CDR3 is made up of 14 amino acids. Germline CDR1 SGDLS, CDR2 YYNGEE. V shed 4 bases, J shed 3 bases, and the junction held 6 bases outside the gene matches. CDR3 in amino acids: CASSYTGAEETQYF. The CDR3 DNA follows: TGTGCCAGCAGCTATACAGGGGCGGAAGAGACCCAGTACTTC.

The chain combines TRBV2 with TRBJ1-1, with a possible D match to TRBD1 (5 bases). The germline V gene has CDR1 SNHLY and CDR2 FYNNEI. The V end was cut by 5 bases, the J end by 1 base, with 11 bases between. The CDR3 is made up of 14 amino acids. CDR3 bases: TGTGCCAGCAGTTTCCAGGGTGGGAACACTGAAGCTTTCTTT. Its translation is CASSFQGGNTEAFF.

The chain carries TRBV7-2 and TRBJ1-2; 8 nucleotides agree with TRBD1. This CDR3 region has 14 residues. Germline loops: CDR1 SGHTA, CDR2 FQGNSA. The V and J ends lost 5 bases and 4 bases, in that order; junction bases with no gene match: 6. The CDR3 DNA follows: TGTGCCAGCAGCGCCCAGGGGGCGGGCTATGGCTACACCTTC. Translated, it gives CASSAQGAGYGYTF.

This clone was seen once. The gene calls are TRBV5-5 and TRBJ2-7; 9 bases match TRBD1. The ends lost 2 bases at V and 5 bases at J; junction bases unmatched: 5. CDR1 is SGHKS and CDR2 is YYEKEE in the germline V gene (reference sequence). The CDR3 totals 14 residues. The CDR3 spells CASSLRTGENEQYF. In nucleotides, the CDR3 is TGTGCCAGCAGCTTAAGGACAGGGGAAAACGAGCAGTACTTC.

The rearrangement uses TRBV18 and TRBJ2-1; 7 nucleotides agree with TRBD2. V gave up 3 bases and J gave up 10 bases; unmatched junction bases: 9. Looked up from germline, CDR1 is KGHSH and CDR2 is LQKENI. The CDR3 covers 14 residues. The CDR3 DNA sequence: TGTGCCAGCTCACCGGGTACCTCTAGCGGAGAGCAGTTCTTC. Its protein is CASSPGTSSGEQFF.

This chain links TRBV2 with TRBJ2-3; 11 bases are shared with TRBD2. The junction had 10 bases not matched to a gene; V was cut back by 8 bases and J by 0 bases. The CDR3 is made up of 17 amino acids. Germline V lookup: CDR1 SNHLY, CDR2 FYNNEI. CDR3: CASSLAGGTFSTDTQYF. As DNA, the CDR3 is TGTGCCAGCTCCCTAGCGGGAGGTACCTTTAGCACAGATACGCAGTATTTT. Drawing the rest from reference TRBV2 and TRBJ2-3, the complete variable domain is EPEVTQTPSHQVTQMGQEVILRCVPISNHLYFYWYRQILGQKVEFLVSFYNNEISEKSEIFDDQFSVERPDGSNFTLKIRSTKLEDSAMYFCASSLAGGTFSTDTQYFGPGTRLTVL.

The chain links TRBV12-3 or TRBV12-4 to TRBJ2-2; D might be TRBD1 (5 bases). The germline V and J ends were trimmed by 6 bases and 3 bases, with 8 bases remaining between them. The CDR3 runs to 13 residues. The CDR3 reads CASRPQDTGELFF. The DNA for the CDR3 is TGTGCCAGCAGACCACAGGACACCGGGGAGCTGTTTTTT.

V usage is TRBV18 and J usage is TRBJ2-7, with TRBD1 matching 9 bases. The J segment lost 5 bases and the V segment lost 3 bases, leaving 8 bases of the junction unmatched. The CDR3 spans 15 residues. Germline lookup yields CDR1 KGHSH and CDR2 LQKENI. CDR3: CASSPQPQGANEQYF. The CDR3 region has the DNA TGTGCCAGCTCACCCCAACCACAGGGGGCCAACGAGCAGTACTTC. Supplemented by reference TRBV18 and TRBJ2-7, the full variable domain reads NAGVMQNPRHLVRRRGQEARLRCSPMKGHSHVYWYRQLPEEGLKFMVYLQKENIIDESGMPKERFSAEFPKEGPSILRIQQVVRGDSAAYFCASSPQPQGANEQYFGPGTRLTVT.

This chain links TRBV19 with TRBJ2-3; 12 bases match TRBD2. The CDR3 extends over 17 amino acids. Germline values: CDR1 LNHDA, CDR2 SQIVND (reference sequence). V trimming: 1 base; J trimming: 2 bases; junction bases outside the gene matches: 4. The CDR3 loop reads CASSIGTSGIHTDTQYF. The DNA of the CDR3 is TGTGCCAGTAGTATAGGGACTAGCGGGATCCACACAGATACGCAGTATTTT.

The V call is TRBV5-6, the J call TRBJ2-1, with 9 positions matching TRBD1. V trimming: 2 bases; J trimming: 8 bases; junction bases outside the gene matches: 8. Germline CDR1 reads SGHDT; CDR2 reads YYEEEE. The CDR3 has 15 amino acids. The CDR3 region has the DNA TGTGCCAGCAGCTTTGGGACAGGGATTTCGGATGAGCAGTTCTTC. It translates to CASSFGTGISDEQFF.

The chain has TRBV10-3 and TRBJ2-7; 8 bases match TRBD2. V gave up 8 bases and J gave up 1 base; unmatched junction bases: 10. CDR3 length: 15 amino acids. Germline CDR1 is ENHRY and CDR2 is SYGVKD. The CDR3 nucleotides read TGTGCCATCCTTCGGGAGGCTAGCGGGTCCTACGAGCAGTACTTC. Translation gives CAILREASGSYEQYF.

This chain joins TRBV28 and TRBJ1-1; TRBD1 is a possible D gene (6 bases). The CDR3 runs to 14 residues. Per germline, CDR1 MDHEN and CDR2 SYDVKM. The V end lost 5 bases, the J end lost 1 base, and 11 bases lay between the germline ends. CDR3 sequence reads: CASSLLTGNTEAFF. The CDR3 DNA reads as TGTGCCAGCAGTCTCCTGACAGGGAACACTGAAGCTTTCTTT.

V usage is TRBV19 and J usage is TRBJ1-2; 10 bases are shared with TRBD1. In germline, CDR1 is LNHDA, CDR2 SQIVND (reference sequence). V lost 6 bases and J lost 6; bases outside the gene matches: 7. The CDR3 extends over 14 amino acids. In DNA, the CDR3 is TGTGCCAGTAGCACCCCGGGACAGGGGAATGGCTACACCTTC. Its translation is CASSTPGQGNGYTF.

As DNA, the CDR3 is TGTGCCAGCGACAGGGGGCGGGGGGGCCCGGAGACCCAGTACTTC. This encodes CASDRGRGGPETQYF. The chain combines TRBV3-1 (or the pseudogene TRBV3-2) with TRBJ2-5, with D tentatively TRBD1 (10 bases). The CDR3 length is 15 residues. Trimming pared 8 bases from V and 5 bases from J, leaving 21 bases between. Looked up from germline, CDR1 is LGHDT and CDR2 is YNNKEL (reference sequence).

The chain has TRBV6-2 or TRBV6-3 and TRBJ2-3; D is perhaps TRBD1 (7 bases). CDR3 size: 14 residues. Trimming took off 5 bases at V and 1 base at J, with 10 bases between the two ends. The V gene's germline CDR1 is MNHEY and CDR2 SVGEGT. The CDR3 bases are TGTGCCAGCAGTCCAGGGGGGCGCACAGATACGCAGTATTTT. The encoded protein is CASSPGGRTDTQYF.

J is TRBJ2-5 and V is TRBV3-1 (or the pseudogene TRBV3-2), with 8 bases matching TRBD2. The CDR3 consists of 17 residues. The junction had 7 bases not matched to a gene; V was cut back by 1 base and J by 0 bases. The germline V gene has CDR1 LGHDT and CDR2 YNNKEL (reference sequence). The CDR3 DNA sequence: TGTGCCAGCAGCCAAGTTGCGGGGGGACCTTACCAAGAGACCCAGTACTTC. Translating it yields CASSQVAGGPYQETQYF.

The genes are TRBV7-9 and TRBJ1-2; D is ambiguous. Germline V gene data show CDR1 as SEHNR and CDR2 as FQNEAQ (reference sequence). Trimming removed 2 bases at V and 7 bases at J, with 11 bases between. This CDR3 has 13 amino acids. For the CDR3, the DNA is TGTGCCAGCAGCTTAATCCGGGAAGGTGGCTACACCTTC. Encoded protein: CASSLIREGGYTF.

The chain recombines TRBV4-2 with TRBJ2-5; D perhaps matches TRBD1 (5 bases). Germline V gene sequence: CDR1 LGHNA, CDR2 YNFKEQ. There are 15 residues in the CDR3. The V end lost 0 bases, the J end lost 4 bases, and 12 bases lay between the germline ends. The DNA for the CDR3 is TGTGCCAGCAGCCAAGAGGACCGAAGGGGAGAGACCCAGTACTTC. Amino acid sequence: CASSQEDRRGETQYF.